This TCR beta chain was captured in a study of blood T cells in healthy people across ages. The CDR3 is 18 amino acids. Looked up from germline, CDR1 is LGHDT and CDR2 is YNNKEL (reference sequence). A sample-barcoded 5' primer and a J-beta primer mix were used in a second PCR of roughly 6 to 11 cycles. Every molecule of cDNA carried a tag from a template-switch adaptor with 12 random nucleotides. TCRdb passed the 5' RACE reads through MiXCR, listing each CDR3 protein once. Among around 1,000,000 distinct CDR3 sequences listed, almost 25% were seen once. The data also belong to a second study, concerning T cells of mothers and their children.

The chain has TRBV3-1 and TRBJ2-5, with D possibly matching TRBD2 (5 bases). The DNA matches TRBJ2-1 better at its end, which makes the J call doubtful. This receptor was obtained from a girl aged 2 to 10 in good health. Material: blood. The CDR3 nucleotides are TGTGCCAGCAGCCAAGATACCCTAGCTATCCTCCTGGGCAATGAGCAGTTCTTC. As protein: CASSQDTLAILLGNEQFF.